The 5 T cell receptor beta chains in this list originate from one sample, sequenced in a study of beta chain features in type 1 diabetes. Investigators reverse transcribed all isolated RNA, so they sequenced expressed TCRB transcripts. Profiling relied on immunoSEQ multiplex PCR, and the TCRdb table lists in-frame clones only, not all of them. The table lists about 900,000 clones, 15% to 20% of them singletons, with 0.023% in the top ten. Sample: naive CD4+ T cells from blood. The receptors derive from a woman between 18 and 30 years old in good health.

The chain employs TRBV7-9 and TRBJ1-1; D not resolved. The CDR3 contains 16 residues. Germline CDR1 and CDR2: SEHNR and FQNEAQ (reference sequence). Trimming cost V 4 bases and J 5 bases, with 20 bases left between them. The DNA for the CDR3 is TGTGCCAGCAGCTCCACCGGCGGTAGGGTGGTAACTGAAGCTTTCTTT. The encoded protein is CASSSTGGRVVTEAFF.

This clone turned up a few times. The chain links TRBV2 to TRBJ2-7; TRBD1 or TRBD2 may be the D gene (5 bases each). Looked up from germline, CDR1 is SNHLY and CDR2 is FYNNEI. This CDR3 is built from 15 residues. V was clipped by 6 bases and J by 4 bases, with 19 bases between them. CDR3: CASRQAPTGLYEQYF. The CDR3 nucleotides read TGTGCCAGCAGGCAAGCGCCTACGGGGCTTTACGAGCAGTACTTC. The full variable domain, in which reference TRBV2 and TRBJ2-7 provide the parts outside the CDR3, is EPEVTQTPSHQVTQMGQEVILRCVPISNHLYFYWYRQILGQKVEFLVSFYNNEISEKSEIFDDQFSVERPDGSNFTLKIRSTKLEDSAMYFCASRQAPTGLYEQYFGPGTRLTVT.

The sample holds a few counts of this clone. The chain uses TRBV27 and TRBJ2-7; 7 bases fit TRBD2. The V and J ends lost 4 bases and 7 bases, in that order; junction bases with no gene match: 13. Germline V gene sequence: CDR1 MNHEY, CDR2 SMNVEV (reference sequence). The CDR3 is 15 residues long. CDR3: CASSSFTSAPLEQYF. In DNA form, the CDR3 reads TGTGCCAGCAGTTCATTCACTAGCGCCCCTTTGGAGCAGTACTTC.

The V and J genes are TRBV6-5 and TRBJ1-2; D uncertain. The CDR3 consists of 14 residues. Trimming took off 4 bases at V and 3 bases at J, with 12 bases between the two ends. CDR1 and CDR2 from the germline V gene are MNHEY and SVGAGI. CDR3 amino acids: CASSLTQNYYGYTF. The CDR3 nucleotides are TGTGCCAGCAGTTTAACTCAGAACTACTATGGCTACACCTTC.

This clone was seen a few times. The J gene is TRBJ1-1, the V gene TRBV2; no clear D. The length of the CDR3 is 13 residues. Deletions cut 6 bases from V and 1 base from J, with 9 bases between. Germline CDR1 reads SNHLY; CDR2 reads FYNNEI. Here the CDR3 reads CASRTEANTEAFF. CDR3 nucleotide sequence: TGTGCCAGCAGAACCGAGGCGAACACTGAAGCTTTCTTT.